The 24 T cell receptor beta chains below all came from one sample that was sequenced in a study of tumor T cells in aggressive B-cell lymphoma. Sequenced by immunoSEQ multiplex PCR; TCRdb stores in-frame clones only, minus some. The table shows 5,700 or so clones, with about 73% occurring only once. The source material was tumor tissue. The source is an adult with diffuse large B cell lymphoma.

This clone appeared once. This rearrangement joins TRBV9 to TRBJ1-1; 7 nucleotides line up with TRBD1. The junction had 8 bases not matched to a gene; V was cut back by 3 bases and J by 6 bases. The CDR3 length is 14 residues. Germline lookup yields CDR1 SGDLS and CDR2 YYNGEE. Here the CDR3 DNA reads TGTGCCAGCAGCGGAGACAGGGTTGGCCCTGAAGCTTTCTTT. Protein product: CASSGDRVGPEAFF.

V usage is TRBV11-2 and J usage is TRBJ2-7, with TRBD1 identical over 8 bases. V dropped 1 base and J dropped 0; count of bases not matched to a gene: 8. CDR1 and CDR2 (germline): SGHAT, FQNNGV. CDR3 length: 17 amino acids. As DNA, the CDR3 is TGTGCCAGCAGCTTAGGTTCAGGGGGCTTGGCCTCCTACGAGCAGTACTTC. This encodes CASSLGSGGLASYEQYF.

The chain links TRBV7-9 to TRBJ1-1; 7 bases are a match to TRBD1. This CDR3 contains 13 residues. With 5 bases clipped from V and 9 bases from J, the junction kept 9 bases outside the gene matches. Germline-derived CDR1 and CDR2 are SEHNR and FQNEAQ (reference sequence). The CDR3 nucleotides read TGTGCCAGCAGCCGGACAGGAGGGGGTAAAGCTTTCTTT. This sequence encodes CASSRTGGGKAFF.

This clone has just a few counts. The chain links TRBV7-2 to TRBJ2-5, with D possibly TRBD2 on 6 matching bases. CDR3 length equals 15 residues. Trimming removed 4 bases at V and 1 base at J, with 13 bases between. Germline CDR1 is SGHTA and CDR2 is FQGNSA. CDR3 DNA sequence: TGTGCCAGCAGCTCCACCGGGACTGGCCAAGAGACCCAGTACTTC. This sequence encodes CASSSTGTGQETQYF.

This clone has a single count. The rearrangement links TRBV5-6 to TRBJ2-2; 7 bases map to TRBD2. The CDR3 consists of 15 residues. Looked up from germline, CDR1 is SGHDT and CDR2 is YYEEEE. The trim removed 7 bases at V and 1 base at J, leaving 7 bases unmatched. CDR3 nucleotide sequence: TGTGCCAGCTCCCGTGGCGGGGGGAACACCGGGGAGCTGTTTTTT. This codes for CASSRGGGNTGELFF.

V is TRBV7-9 and J is TRBJ2-3, with D maybe TRBD2 (6 bases). Germline V gene data show CDR1 as SEHNR and CDR2 as FQNEAQ (reference sequence). The CDR3 sequence is 16 residues long. Trimming cost V 3 bases and J 3 bases, with 16 bases left between them. CDR3 sequence reads: CASSFRLAAETDTQYF. Written as DNA, the CDR3 is TGTGCCAGCAGCTTCCGTTTAGCGGCGGAGACAGATACGCAGTATTTT.

This clone came up a few times. The V call is TRBV27, the J call TRBJ1-6; 7 nucleotides line up with TRBD1. The V and J ends lost 6 bases and 8 bases, in that order; junction bases with no gene match: 7. This CDR3 comprises 14 residues. The germline V gene has CDR1 MNHEY and CDR2 SMNVEV (reference sequence). CDR3 nucleotide sequence: TGTGCCAGCAGCGATGCGACAGGGTATTCACCCCTCCACTTT. This encodes CASSDATGYSPLHF.

The CDR3 region is CASSEGDRNTEAFF. CDR3 nucleotide sequence: TGTGCCAGCAGCGAAGGGGACAGGAACACTGAAGCTTTCTTT. The chain recombines TRBV11-2 with TRBJ1-1; 7 nucleotides line up with TRBD1. Unmatched junction bases numbered 4, after V lost 5 bases and J lost 1 base. The germline gives CDR1 SGHAT, CDR2 FQNNGV. This CDR3 contains 14 residues.

The rearrangement links TRBV6-6 to TRBJ1-5; D is uncertain. The V end lost 6 bases, the J end lost 3 bases, and 9 bases lay between the germline ends. Per the germline V gene, CDR1 is MNHNY and CDR2 is SVGAGI (reference sequence). The CDR3 spans 13 residues. The CDR3 is CASRRHNNQPQHF. The CDR3 DNA follows: TGTGCCAGCAGACGACATAACAATCAGCCCCAGCATTTT.

The genes are TRBV4-2 and TRBJ2-7; D might be TRBD2 (5 bases). CDR3 length: 17 residues. The V end was cut by 0 bases, the J end by 0 bases, with 15 bases between. Germline loops: CDR1 LGHNA, CDR2 YNFKEQ. CDR3 region: CASSQDGSGQSSYEQYF. In nucleotides, the CDR3 is TGTGCCAGCAGCCAAGATGGGAGCGGCCAGAGCTCCTACGAGCAGTACTTC.

The genes are TRBV9 and TRBJ2-7; 7 bases line up with TRBD1. This CDR3 is 15 amino acids long. Germline CDR1 SGDLS, CDR2 YYNGEE. The V and J ends lost 0 bases and 3 bases, in that order; junction bases with no gene match: 6. CDR3 nucleotides: TGTGCCAGCAGCGTAGGGGCAGGGGGTCTCTACGAGCAGTACTTC. Translation gives CASSVGAGGLYEQYF.

The V call is TRBV13, the J call TRBJ2-7; 11 nucleotides match TRBD2. V was pared by 2 bases and J by 3 bases, with 3 bases of the junction left unmatched. Germline values: CDR1 PRHDT, CDR2 FYEKMQ (reference sequence). CDR3 length: 15 residues. As DNA, the CDR3 is TGTGCCAGCAGCTTAAAGGGACTAGCGGACTACGAGCAGTACTTC. Translated, it gives CASSLKGLADYEQYF. The full variable domain, in which reference TRBV13 and TRBJ2-7 provide the parts outside the CDR3, is AAGVIQSPRHLIKEKRETATLKCYPIPRHDTVYWYQQGPGQDPQFLISFYEKMQSDKGSIPDRFSAQQFSDYHSELNMSSLELGDSALYFCASSLKGLADYEQYFGPGTRLTVT.

To note about this clone: Its ends do not fully match the called genes, so a read error is possible. The gene calls are TRBV5-1 and TRBJ1-4; D ambiguous. Germline V gives CDR1 SGHRS, CDR2 YFSETQ. The CDR3 totals 14 residues. The CDR3 DNA is TGCACCAGCAGCCCCCTAGACCTTAATGAAAAACTGTTTTTT. Translated, it gives CTSSPLDLNEKLFF. The whole variable domain, remainder taken from reference TRBV5-1 and TRBJ1-4, is KAGVTQTPRYLIKTRGQQVTLSCSPISGHRSVSWYQQTPGQGLQFLFEYFSETQRNKGNFPGRFSGRQFSNSRSEMNVSTLELGDSALYLCTSSPLDLNEKLFFGSGTQLSVL.

The rearrangement joins TRBV5-6 to TRBJ1-5; 7 bases are shared with TRBD1. J gave up 6 bases and V 4 bases, and 4 bases lay outside the gene matches. Per the germline V gene, CDR1 is SGHDT and CDR2 is YYEEEE. The CDR3 spans 13 residues. Written as DNA, the CDR3 is TGTGCCAGCAGCATGGGGACAGTTCAGCCCCAGCATTTT. Protein product: CASSMGTVQPQHF.

J is TRBJ1-1 and V is TRBV6-6; perhaps TRBD1 as D (5 bases). Germline V lookup: CDR1 MNHNY, CDR2 SVGAGI (reference sequence). V lost 2 bases and J 1 base, leaving 11 bases between the germline ends. The CDR3 length is 15 residues. The CDR3 sequence is CASSYGADWNTEAFF. In DNA form, the CDR3 reads TGTGCCAGCAGTTACGGGGCAGACTGGAACACTGAAGCTTTCTTT.

This clone turned up a few times. This sequence joins TRBV7-9 and TRBJ1-1; D unclear. Germline CDR1 reads SEHNR; CDR2 reads FQNEAQ (reference sequence). V gave up 7 bases and J gave up 4 bases, with 16 bases separating them. This CDR3 contains 14 residues. The CDR3 nucleotides are TGTGCCAGCAACCCCACCCGGGAAATCACTGAAGCTTTCTTT. This sequence encodes CASNPTREITEAFF. The full variable domain, with the rest looked up from reference TRBV7-9 and TRBJ1-1, is DTGVSQNPRHKITKRGQNVTFRCDPISEHNRLYWYRQTLGQGPEFLTYFQNEAQLEKSRLLSDRFSAERPKGSFSTLEIQRTEQGDSAMYLCASNPTREITEAFFGQGTRLTVV.

The genes are TRBV6-1 and TRBJ2-1; 7 bases fit TRBD2. CDR1 and CDR2 (germline): MNHNS, SASEGT. V trimming: 7 bases; J trimming: 7 bases; junction bases outside the gene matches: 7. The CDR3 sequence is 13 residues long. The CDR3 DNA reads as TGTGCCAGCACACCGGCGCGGGGGAATGAGCAGTTCTTC. It translates to CASTPARGNEQFF.

This chain connects TRBV19 to TRBJ2-5, with D possibly matching TRBD1 (5 bases). Per germline, CDR1 LNHDA and CDR2 SQIVND (reference sequence). This CDR3 comprises 14 residues. V lost 3 bases and J 5 bases, leaving 13 bases between the germline ends. In DNA, the CDR3 is TGTGCCAGTAGTATTAGGGCAGGGCAGGAGACCCAGTACTTC. The encoded protein is CASSIRAGQETQYF.

In this sample, this clone turned up a few times. In nucleotides, the CDR3 is TGTGCCAGCAAATCAGGGATCAACGAGCAGTACTTC. Amino acid sequence: CASKSGINEQYF. The chain employs TRBV6-5 and TRBJ2-7, with a possible D match to TRBD1 (5 bases). The V end was cut by 7 bases, the J end by 5 bases, with 12 bases between. CDR1 and CDR2 (germline): MNHEY, SVGAGI. This CDR3 contains 12 residues.

This sequence joins TRBV5-1 and TRBJ1-3; 7 positions agree with TRBD1. V lost 4 bases and J lost 2; bases outside the gene matches: 3. Germline V gene lookup returns CDR1 SGHRS and CDR2 YFSETQ. CDR3 length: 14 residues. CDR3 bases: TGCGCCAGCAGCCTCGGGACAGCTGGAAACACCATATATTTT. Its protein product is CASSLGTAGNTIYF.

This clone was seen once. The chain has TRBV9 and TRBJ1-4, with D possibly being TRBD1 (5 bases). The CDR3 spans 14 residues. Germline values: CDR1 SGDLS, CDR2 YYNGEE. Trimming took 2 bases from V and 7 from J, leaving 12 bases between them. The CDR3 here is CASSVYGGSEKLFF. As DNA, the CDR3 is TGTGCCAGCAGCGTGTACGGGGGTAGTGAAAAACTGTTTTTT.

The chain joins TRBV11-2 to TRBJ2-7; a possible D gene is TRBD1 (6 bases). CDR3 length: 14 residues. Germline V gene lookup returns CDR1 SGHAT and CDR2 FQNNGV. Trimming removed 1 base at V and 3 bases at J, with 10 bases between. The CDR3 protein is CASSLASGDYEQYF. CDR3 nucleotides: TGTGCCAGCAGCTTAGCATCAGGGGACTACGAGCAGTACTTC.

The V and J genes are TRBV1 and TRBJ1-1; TRBD1 is taken as the D call from the table, unchecked against the DNA. TRBV1 corresponds to a pseudogene. This CDR3 contains 15 residues. The CDR3: CTSSPSGQGNTEAFF. In DNA, the CDR3 is TGCACCAGCAGCCCCTCCGGACAGGGGAACACTGAAGCTTTCTTT.

This clone was picked up one time. The chain recombines TRBV19 with TRBJ1-5; no firm D call. Germline CDR1 reads LNHDA; CDR2 reads SQIVND (reference sequence). The length of the CDR3 is 20 residues. V dropped 10 bases and J dropped 0 bases, with 31 bases sitting between them. In DNA form, the CDR3 reads TGTGCCAATAGAAGCGAGCGGGCCGAAACCCCTATTTATAGCAATCAGCCCCAGCATTTT. It codes for CANRSERAETPIYSNQPQHF. The complete variable domain, with remaining parts taken from reference TRBV19 and TRBJ1-5, reads DGGITQSPKYLFRKEGQNVTLSCEQNLNHDAMYWYRQDPGQGLRLIYYSQIVNDFQKGDIAEGYSVSREKKESFPLTVTSAQKNPTAFYLCANRSERAETPIYSNQPQHFGDGTRLSIL.